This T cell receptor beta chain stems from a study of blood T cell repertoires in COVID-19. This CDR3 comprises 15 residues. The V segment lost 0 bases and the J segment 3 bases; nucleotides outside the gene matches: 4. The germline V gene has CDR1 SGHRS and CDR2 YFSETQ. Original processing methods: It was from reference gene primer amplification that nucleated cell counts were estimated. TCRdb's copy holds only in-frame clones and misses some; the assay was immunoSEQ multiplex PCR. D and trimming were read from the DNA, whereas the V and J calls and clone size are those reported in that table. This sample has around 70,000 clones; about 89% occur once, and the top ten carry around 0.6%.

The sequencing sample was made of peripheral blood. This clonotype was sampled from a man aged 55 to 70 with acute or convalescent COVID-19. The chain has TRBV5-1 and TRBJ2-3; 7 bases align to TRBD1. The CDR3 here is CASSLEDRVTDTQYF. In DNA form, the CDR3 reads TGCGCCAGCAGCTTGGAAGACAGGGTTACAGATACGCAGTATTTT.